The 3 T cell receptor beta chains presented below share a single source sample, sequenced in a study of blood T cell repertoires in COVID-19. The assay was immunoSEQ multiplex PCR, and TCRdb's table has in-frame clones only and misses some. In the table there are 250,000 to 300,000 clones, roughly 86% of which are singletons. The sample was peripheral blood. The receptors were sampled from a woman in her thirties with COVID-19, enrolled during active disease.

The chain carries TRBV9 and TRBJ2-3; TRBD2 is a possible D gene (5 bases). Trimming left V 0 bases short and J 4 bases short, with 15 bases between. This CDR3 spans 16 amino acids. Germline V CDR1 and CDR2: SGDLS, YYNGEE. CDR3 sequence reads: CASSVGASTSSDTQYF. Written as DNA, the CDR3 is TGTGCCAGCAGCGTAGGTGCCTCAACTAGTTCAGATACGCAGTATTTT. The variable domain in full, with the rest retrieved from reference TRBV9 and TRBJ2-3, is DSGVTQTPKHLITATGQRVTLRCSPRSGDLSVYWYQQSLDQGLQFLIQYYNGEERAKGNILERFSAQQFPDLHSELNLSSLELGDSALYFCASSVGASTSSDTQYFGPGTRLTVL.

CDR3 in DNA: TGTGCCAGTAGTATAGCCCGAGTGAGTACCGGGGAGCTGTTTTTT. As protein: CASSIARVSTGELFF. The chain recombines TRBV19 with TRBJ2-2; D remains ambiguous. This CDR3 has 15 amino acids. Germline assignment: CDR1 LNHDA and CDR2 SQIVND (reference sequence). Trimming cost V 1 base and J 5 bases, with 11 bases left between them.

This clone was found once. The V and J genes are TRBV5-1 and TRBJ2-2; 8 positions match TRBD1. Trimming removed 0 bases from V and 5 bases from J; junction bases left unmatched: 0. This CDR3 spans 14 amino acids. Germline CDR1 and CDR2: SGHRS and YFSETQ. The CDR3 DNA is TGCGCCAGCAGCTTGGGGACAGGGACCGGGGAGCTGTTTTTT. Translated: CASSLGTGTGELFF.